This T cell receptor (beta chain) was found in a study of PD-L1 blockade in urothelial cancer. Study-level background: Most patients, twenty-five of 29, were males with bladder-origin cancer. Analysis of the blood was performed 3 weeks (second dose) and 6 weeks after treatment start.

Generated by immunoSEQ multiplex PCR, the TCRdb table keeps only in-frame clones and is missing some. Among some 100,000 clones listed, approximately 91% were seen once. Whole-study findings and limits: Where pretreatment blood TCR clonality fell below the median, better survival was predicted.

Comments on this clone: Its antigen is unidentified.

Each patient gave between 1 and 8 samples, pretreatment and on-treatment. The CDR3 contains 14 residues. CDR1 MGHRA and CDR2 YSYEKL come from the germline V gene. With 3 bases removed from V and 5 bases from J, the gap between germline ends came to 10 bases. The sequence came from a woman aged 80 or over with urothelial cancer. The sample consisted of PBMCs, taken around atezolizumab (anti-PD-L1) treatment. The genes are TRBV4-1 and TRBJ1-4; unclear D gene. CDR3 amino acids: CASSQRETNEKLFF. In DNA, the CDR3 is TGCGCCAGCAGCCAGAGGGAAACCAATGAAAAACTGTTTTTT.